One T cell receptor (beta chain) is described in this entry. The sample originates from a study of blood T cell repertoires in COVID-19. Study-level information: Whether acute or convalescent, the COVID-19 samples came from the United States, Italy and Spain. T cells, B-cell-depleted T cells, or PBMCs provided the cDNA or gDNA that served as material.

In the original analysis: Amplification of reference gene primers was used by the study to estimate nucleated cell counts. The repertoire was sequenced with immunoSEQ multiplex PCR; TCRdb's copy has only in-frame clones and lacks some. V and J calls plus clone size are reproduced from that table; the DNA served to infer D and trimming. The data hold about 33,000 clones, with 85% observed a single time. This CDR3 spans 15 amino acids. With 1 base removed from V and 3 bases from J, the gap between germline ends came to 13 bases. Germline V gene lookup returns CDR1 MNHNS and CDR2 SASEGT. The sequence was collected from a man aged 60 to 75 with active COVID-19. The sample taken for sequencing was peripheral blood. The chain links TRBV6-1 to TRBJ2-7; no firm D call. The CDR3, as DNA: TGTGCCAGCAGTGAAGTACCGCAGTATAACTACGAGCAGTACTTC. Translating it yields CASSEVPQYNYEQYF.